This TCR beta chain was sequenced in a study of T cells in localized non-small cell lung cancer. Per germline, CDR1 MNHGY and CDR2 SAAAGT. With 2 bases removed from V and 0 bases from J, the gap between germline ends came to 11 bases. The CDR3 is 16 amino acids. Study-wide results and limits: Without multi-region sequencing, intratumor heterogeneity could not be excluded.

This clone was counted a few times. Its matching antigen is unknown. The repertoire was sequenced with immunoSEQ multiplex PCR; TCRdb's copy has only in-frame clones and lacks some. In the table there are 7,000 to 7,500 clones, approximately 22% of which are singletons. This clonotype was obtained from a man aged 35-75 years with stage III squamous cell lung carcinoma. The specimen comprised lung tumor tissue, sampled before any cancer treatment. The chain links TRBV6-8 to TRBJ1-3; no reliable D call. CDR3 in amino acids: CASSYRPDGSGNTIYF. CDR3 nucleotides: TGTGCCAGCAGTTACCGACCGGATGGCTCTGGAAACACCATATATTTT.